This T cell receptor (beta chain) was sequenced in a study of lymphopenia after photon versus proton radiotherapy (dated by TCRdb to the late 2010s). A note on the overall study: The study compared the immunological effects of photon versus proton radiation therapy in patients with gastrointestinal tumors who developed high-grade lymphopenia. The cohort comprised 15 to 20 patients with gastrointestinal tumors who received either photon or proton therapy and then developed lymphopenia. The study was designed to characterize how the impact on the immune system differs between the two radiation modalities. The paper as a whole reports these results and caveats: The survival association was examined only in patients who died, and the authors described better survival with proton therapy as a possibility, not as a demonstrated result. Across the cohort, a larger post-nadir drop in TCR diversity was inversely correlated with overall survival time among patients who died. After the lymphocyte count nadir, repertoires from photon-treated patients showed oligoclonal expansion, particularly of CD8+ Temra cells, and this expansion drove the decline in diversity. Proton-treated patients stayed relatively stable during treatment, while photon-treated patients lost naive T cells and TCR diversity and gained effector/memory populations.

As regards this clone: The specificity of this receptor is unknown. No base quality values were provided; no much bigger clone lies one nucleotide off.

V trim: 4 bases; J trim: 4 bases; unmatched bases: 11. The CDR3 goes from the cysteine to the phenylalanine over 16 residues. Only CDR3 DNA remains: 48 bases, in frame from the first base. From a lookup of the germline V gene, CDR1 and CDR2 are SGDLS and YYNGEE. Libraries were constructed by the immunoSEQ multiplex PCR assay. T cell repertoires were profiled with deep sequencing of rearranged TCR beta loci together with multiparametric flow cytometry. The table was pulled from immuneACCESS by TCRdb, which kept in-frame rearrangements only. Such tables lose some clones; where checked, under half of the loss comes from unresolved V genes, and the rest has no known cause. This sample gives under 35,000 clones in total; 89% of them show up just once. The top ten clonotypes cover approximately 7% of the sample.

The specimen was peripheral blood, collected from a patient treated with proton-based radiotherapy. Recombination joined TRBV9 with TRBJ2-5, with 9 bases matching TRBD1. The receptor was derived from a woman in her 70s with pancreatic cancer. Some clones in this sample may be carry-over from other donors' samples. CDR3 region: CASSSRTGAVSETQYF. The DNA reads as follows: TGTGCCAGCAGCAGCCGGACAGGGGCCGTGTCAGAGACCCAGTACTTC.